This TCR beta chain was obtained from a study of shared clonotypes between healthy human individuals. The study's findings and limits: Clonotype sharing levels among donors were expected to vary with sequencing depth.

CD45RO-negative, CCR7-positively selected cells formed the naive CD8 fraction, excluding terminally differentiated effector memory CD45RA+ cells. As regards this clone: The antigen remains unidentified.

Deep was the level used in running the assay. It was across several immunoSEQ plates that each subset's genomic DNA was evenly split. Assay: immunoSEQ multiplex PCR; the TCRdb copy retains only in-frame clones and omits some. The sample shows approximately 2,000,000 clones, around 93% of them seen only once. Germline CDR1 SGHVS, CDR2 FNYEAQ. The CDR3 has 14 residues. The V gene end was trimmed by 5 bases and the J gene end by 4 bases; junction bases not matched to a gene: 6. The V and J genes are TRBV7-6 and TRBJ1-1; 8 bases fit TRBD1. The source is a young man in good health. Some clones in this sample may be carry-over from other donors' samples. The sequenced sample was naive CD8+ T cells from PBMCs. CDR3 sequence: CASSDHRGITEAFF. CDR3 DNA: TGTGCCAGCAGCGATCACAGGGGGATCACTGAAGCTTTCTTT.